This TCR beta chain was retrieved from a study of cytomegalovirus exposure and HLA in healthy donors. Findings and caveats of the study: Cytomegalovirus status was reportedly diagnosed by the classifier with high specificity and sensitivity. Reportedly, a later analysis found an Asian-associated ancestry cluster had fewer N-insertions than the roughly 670-donor mean. Later work found most CMV-associated TCR beta chains apparently HLA-restricted.

The primer mix had 60 Vbeta and 13 Jbeta primers. Only in-frame clones appear in the TCRdb table, and some are missing; sequencing was by immunoSEQ multiplex PCR. The sample has roughly 160,000 clones, 73% seen once. Germline CDR1 SGHTA, CDR2 FQGNSA. The CDR3 runs 15 residues. V dropped 4 bases and J dropped 3; count of bases not matched to a gene: 7. As regards this clone: The antigen remains unidentified.

Source material: PBMCs. This receptor was taken from a woman aged 18-29 years in good health and CMV-seropositive. The chain uses TRBV7-2 and TRBJ2-3, with TRBD2 identical over 7 bases. The CDR3 nucleotides read TGTGCCAGCAGCTCCTGGGAGGGTGGGACAGATACGCAGTATTTT. Translating it yields CASSSWEGGTDTQYF.